The sequence of this T cell receptor beta chain was determined in a study of blood T cell repertoires in COVID-19. Study-level information: From T cells, B-cell-depleted T cells, or PBMCs came the material, which was cDNA or gDNA.

Germline V gene data show CDR1 as MNHEY and CDR2 as SMNVEV (reference sequence). Trimming left V 5 bases short and J 5 bases short, with 19 bases between. The CDR3 runs 16 residues. Method: immunoSEQ multiplex PCR; TCRdb's copy keeps in-frame clones and lacks some. Among 280,000 or so clones listed, around 85% were seen once. The rearrangement links TRBV27 to TRBJ2-1, with D maybe TRBD1 (6 bases). The sample comprised PBMCs or T cells enriched from blood (not recorded which). This clonotype was obtained from a woman aged 45-65 years who had recovered from COVID-19. The CDR3 here is CASSQPRDKMNNEQFF. Written as DNA, the CDR3 is TGTGCCAGCAGTCAACCTCGGGACAAGATGAACAATGAGCAGTTCTTC.